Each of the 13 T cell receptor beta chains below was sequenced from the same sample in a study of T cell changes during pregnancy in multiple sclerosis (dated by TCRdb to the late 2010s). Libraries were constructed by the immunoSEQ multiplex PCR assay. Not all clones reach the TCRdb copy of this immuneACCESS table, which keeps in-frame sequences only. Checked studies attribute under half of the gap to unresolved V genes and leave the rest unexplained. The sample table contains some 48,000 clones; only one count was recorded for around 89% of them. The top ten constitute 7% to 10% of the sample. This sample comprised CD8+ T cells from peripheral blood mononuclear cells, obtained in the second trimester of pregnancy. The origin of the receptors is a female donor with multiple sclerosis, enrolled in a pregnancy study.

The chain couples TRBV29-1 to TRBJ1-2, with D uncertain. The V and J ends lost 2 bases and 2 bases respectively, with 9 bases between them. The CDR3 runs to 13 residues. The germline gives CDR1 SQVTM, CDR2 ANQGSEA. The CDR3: CSVETGQNYGYTF. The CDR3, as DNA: TGCAGCGTTGAAACGGGTCAGAACTATGGCTACACCTTC.

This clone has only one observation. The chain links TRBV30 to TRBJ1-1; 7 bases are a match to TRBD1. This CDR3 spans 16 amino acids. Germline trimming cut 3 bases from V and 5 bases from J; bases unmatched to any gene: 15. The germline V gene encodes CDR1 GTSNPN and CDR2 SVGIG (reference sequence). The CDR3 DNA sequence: TGTGCCTGGAGCGAAGACAGGGTGGACAAGGGAACTGAAGCTTTCTTT. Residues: CAWSEDRVDKGTEAFF.

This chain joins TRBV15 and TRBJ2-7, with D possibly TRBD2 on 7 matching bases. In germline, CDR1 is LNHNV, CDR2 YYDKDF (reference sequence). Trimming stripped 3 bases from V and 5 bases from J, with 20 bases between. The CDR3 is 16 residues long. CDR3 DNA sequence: TGTGCCACCAGCAGTGAATGGGGGGGCCCGTGGAACGAGCAGTACTTC. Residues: CATSSEWGGPWNEQYF.

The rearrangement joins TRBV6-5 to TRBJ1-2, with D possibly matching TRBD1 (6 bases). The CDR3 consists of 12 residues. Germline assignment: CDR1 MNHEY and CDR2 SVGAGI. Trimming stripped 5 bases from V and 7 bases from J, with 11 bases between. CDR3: CASSTGTSGYTF. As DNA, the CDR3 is TGTGCCAGCAGTACAGGGACGAGTGGCTACACCTTC.

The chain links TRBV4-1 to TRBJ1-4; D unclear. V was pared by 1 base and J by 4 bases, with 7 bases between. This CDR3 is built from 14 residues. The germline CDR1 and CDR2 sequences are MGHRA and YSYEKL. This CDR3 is CASSQVSVNEKLFF. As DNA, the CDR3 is TGCGCCAGCAGCCAAGTTTCGGTTAATGAAAAACTGTTTTTT.

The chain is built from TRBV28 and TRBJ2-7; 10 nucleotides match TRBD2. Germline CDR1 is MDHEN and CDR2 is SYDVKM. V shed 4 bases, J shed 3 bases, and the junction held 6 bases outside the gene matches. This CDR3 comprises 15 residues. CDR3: CASSSLAGDGYEQYF. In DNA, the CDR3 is TGTGCCAGCAGTTCCCTAGCGGGAGATGGCTACGAGCAGTACTTC.

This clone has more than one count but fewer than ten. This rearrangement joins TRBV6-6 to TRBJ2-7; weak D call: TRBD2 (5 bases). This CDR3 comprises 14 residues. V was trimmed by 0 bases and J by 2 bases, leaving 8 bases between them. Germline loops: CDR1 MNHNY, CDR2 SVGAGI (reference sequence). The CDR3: CASSYSGVAYEQYF. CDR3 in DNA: TGTGCCAGCAGTTACTCCGGGGTGGCCTACGAGCAGTACTTC.

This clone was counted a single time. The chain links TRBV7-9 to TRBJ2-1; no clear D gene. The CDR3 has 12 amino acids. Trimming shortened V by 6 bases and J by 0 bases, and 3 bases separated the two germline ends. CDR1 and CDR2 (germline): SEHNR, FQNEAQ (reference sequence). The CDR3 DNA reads TGTGCCAGCAGTTACTCCTACAATGAGCAGTTCTTC. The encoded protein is CASSYSYNEQFF.

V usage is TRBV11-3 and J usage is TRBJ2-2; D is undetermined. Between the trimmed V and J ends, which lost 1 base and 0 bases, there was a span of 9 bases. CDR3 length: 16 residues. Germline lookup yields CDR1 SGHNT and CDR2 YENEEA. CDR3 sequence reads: CASSLVLGPNTGELFF. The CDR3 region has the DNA TGTGCCAGCAGCTTAGTTCTTGGCCCGAACACCGGGGAGCTGTTTTTT.

The CDR3 DNA sequence: TGTGCCAGCAGCCCCGGCGGGGGGCACACCGGGGAGCTGTTTTTT. This translates into CASSPGGGHTGELFF. This rearrangement joins TRBV13 to TRBJ2-2; 8 bases are shared with TRBD2. The V segment lost 5 bases and the J segment 3 bases; nucleotides outside the gene matches: 5. The CDR3 consists of 15 residues. Germline CDR1 reads PRHDT; CDR2 reads FYEKMQ (reference sequence). Together with reference TRBV13 and TRBJ2-2, the CDR3 gives the full variable domain: AAGVIQSPRHLIKEKRETATLKCYPIPRHDTVYWYQQGPGQDPQFLISFYEKMQSDKGSIPDRFSAQQFSDYHSELNMSSLELGDSALYFCASSPGGGHTGELFFGEGSRLTVL.

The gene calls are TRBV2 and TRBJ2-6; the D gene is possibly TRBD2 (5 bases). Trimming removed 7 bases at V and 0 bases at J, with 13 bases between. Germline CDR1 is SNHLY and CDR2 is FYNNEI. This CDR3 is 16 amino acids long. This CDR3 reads CASNRFEGSGANVLTF. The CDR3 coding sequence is TGTGCCAGCAATCGGTTCGAGGGCTCTGGGGCCAACGTCCTGACTTTC.

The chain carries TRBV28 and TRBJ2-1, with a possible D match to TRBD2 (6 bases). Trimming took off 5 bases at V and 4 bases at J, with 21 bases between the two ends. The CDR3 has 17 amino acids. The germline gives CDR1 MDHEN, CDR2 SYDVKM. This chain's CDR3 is CASSPLGGDSTYNEQFF. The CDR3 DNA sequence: TGTGCCAGCAGTCCTCTAGGCGGGGACTCAACATACAATGAGCAGTTCTTC.

Written as DNA, the CDR3 is TGTGCCAGCCATACCCCGGGGGGCACCGGGGAGCTGTTTTTT. This translates into CASHTPGGTGELFF. The chain has TRBV28 and TRBJ2-2, with 7 bases that match TRBD2. Germline V lookup: CDR1 MDHEN, CDR2 SYDVKM. The CDR3 length is 14 residues. V lost 8 bases to trimming and J lost 4 bases; unmatched junction nucleotides: 7.